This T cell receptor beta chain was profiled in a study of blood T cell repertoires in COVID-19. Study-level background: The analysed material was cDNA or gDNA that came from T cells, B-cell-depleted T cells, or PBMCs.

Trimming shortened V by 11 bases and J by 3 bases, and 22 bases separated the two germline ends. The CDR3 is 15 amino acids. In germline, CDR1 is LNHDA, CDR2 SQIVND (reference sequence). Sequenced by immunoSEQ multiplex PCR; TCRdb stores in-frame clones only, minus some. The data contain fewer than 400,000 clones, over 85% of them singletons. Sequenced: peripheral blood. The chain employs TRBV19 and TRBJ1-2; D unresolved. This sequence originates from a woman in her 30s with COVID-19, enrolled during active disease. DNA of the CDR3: TGTGCCTCAAACCGACCCACTGGAGGGTACTATGGCTACACCTTC. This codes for CASNRPTGGYYGYTF.